This T cell receptor (beta chain) was captured in a study of tumor-infiltrating lymphocytes in primary liver carcinoma. Study-level information: Spanning 4.2 to 10 cm, the tumors were T1-T3 N0M0.

In germline, CDR1 is MNHEY, CDR2 SVGAGI. The CDR3 length is 16 residues. Trimming removed 6 bases from V and 2 bases from J; junction bases left unmatched: 12. Unsorted bulk tissue (roughly 19-31 mg) underwent RNA and DNA co-extraction. Turning to this clonotype: This may be a read error, as it is one base from a much larger clone.

TCR beta cDNA was prepared out of approximately 500 ng total RNA by means of a constant-region primer. Investigators got TCR beta libraries out of three nested multiplex PCR rounds, done with slightly modified ARM-PCR. In the first two PCR rounds, TRBV1-TRBV30 forward primers were paired with a C-beta reverse primer, and each round lasted approximately 10 cycles. TCRdb re-called the multiplex PCR reads through MiXCR, storing one row per CDR3 protein. The sample contains fewer than 110,000 distinct CDR3 sequences, approximately 70% of which appear only once. The chain links TRBV6-5 to TRBJ2-5; TRBD1 matches 7 bases. The material sequenced was liver tumor tissue from sampling region 2. Described subset: tumor region T2, inferior pole. This sequence originates from a woman aged 55-69 years with primary liver carcinoma and hepatitis B virus infection. DNA of the CDR3: TGTGCCAGCAGAACCAAAAGGACAGGCAGGCAAGAGACCCAGTACTTC. Protein sequence: CASRTKRTGRQETQYF.